These 13 T cell receptor beta chains were sequenced from one sample in a study of cytotoxic CD8 clonotypes in ibrutinib-treated CLL. Method: immunoSEQ multiplex PCR; TCRdb's copy keeps in-frame clones and lacks some. The data contain 25,000 to 30,000 clones, more than 60% of them singletons. The material was PBMCs, obtained after 24 months of ibrutinib treatment. The receptors shown here come from a human donor with chronic lymphocytic leukemia.

This CDR3 is CAWRYGFMNTEAFF. CDR3 nucleotide sequence: TGTGCCTGGAGATATGGATTCATGAACACTGAAGCTTTCTTT. This chain connects TRBV30 to TRBJ1-1, with no clear D. Per germline, CDR1 GTSNPN and CDR2 SVGIG (reference sequence). CDR3 length equals 14 residues. The V and J ends lost 3 bases and 0 bases respectively, with 11 bases between them.

The chain couples TRBV23-1 to TRBJ2-6; the D is unclear. TRBV23-1 is noted as an ORF with a role that remains uncertain. V was clipped by 4 bases and J by 0 bases, with 7 bases between them. The CDR3 is 15 amino acids. The CDR3, as DNA: TGCGCCAGCAGTCCCCGGTCCTCTGGGGCCAACGTCCTGACTTTC. Protein product: CASSPRSSGANVLTF.

The chain combines TRBV19 with TRBJ2-1; D is possibly TRBD1 (6 bases). The germline V gene encodes CDR1 LNHDA and CDR2 SQIVND (reference sequence). Trimming took off 1 base at V and 7 bases at J, with 14 bases between the two ends. The CDR3 contains 15 residues. The CDR3 DNA reads as TGTGCCAGTAGTATAGTGGCAGGGGCTTTGAATGAGCAGTTCTTC. Translating it yields CASSIVAGALNEQFF.

This clone has a handful of counts. The CDR3 DNA follows: TGCAGCGTTGAAGGGTCCCAGCGGGGAACACTTGAGACCCAGTACTTC. Protein sequence: CSVEGSQRGTLETQYF. The J gene is TRBJ2-5, the V gene TRBV29-1; 7 bases agree with TRBD2. This CDR3 contains 16 residues. CDR1 and CDR2 from the germline V gene are SQVTM and ANQGSEA. The ends lost 1 base at V and 5 bases at J; junction bases unmatched: 13.

CDR3 loop: CASSQDPGTLYEQYF. The CDR3, as DNA: TGTGCCAGCAGCCAAGATCCCGGGACGCTTTACGAGCAGTACTTC. The J gene is TRBJ2-7, the V gene TRBV4-2; D may be TRBD1 or TRBD2 (5 bases each). The germline CDR1 and CDR2 sequences are LGHNA and YNFKEQ. V was clipped by 0 bases and J by 4 bases, with 13 bases between them. This CDR3 contains 15 residues.

CDR3 amino acids: CASSYRTGLRDTQYF. As DNA, the CDR3 is TGTGCCAGCAGCTACAGGACAGGGCTTCGAGATACGCAGTATTTT. The chain is built from TRBV5-6 and TRBJ2-3; 8 bases fit TRBD1. The CDR3 spans 15 residues. V lost 3 bases to trimming and J lost 5 bases; unmatched junction nucleotides: 8. Germline V gene lookup returns CDR1 SGHDT and CDR2 YYEEEE.

This chain connects TRBV29-1 to TRBJ2-7; the match to TRBD1 covers 9 bases. Germline V gene sequence: CDR1 SQVTM, CDR2 ANQGSEA. The trim removed 5 bases at V and 4 bases at J, leaving 6 bases unmatched. This CDR3 is built from 13 residues. CDR3 bases: TGCAGCGTTAACATACAGGGGGCTTACGAGCAGTACTTC. Translation: CSVNIQGAYEQYF.

This clone was seen a few times. J is TRBJ1-1 and V is TRBV19; D is unclear. V shed 7 bases and J shed 5 bases, with 14 bases lying between them. The CDR3 runs 13 residues. CDR1 and CDR2 (germline): LNHDA, SQIVND (reference sequence). The CDR3 DNA follows: TGTGCCAGTACATCGGTCAGTCGGACTGAAGCTTTCTTT. Residues: CASTSVSRTEAFF. The whole variable domain, remainder taken from reference TRBV19 and TRBJ1-1, is DGGITQSPKYLFRKEGQNVTLSCEQNLNHDAMYWYRQDPGQGLRLIYYSQIVNDFQKGDIAEGYSVSREKKESFPLTVTSAQKNPTAFYLCASTSVSRTEAFFGQGTRLTVV.

This chain connects TRBV7-3 to TRBJ2-3, with 13 bases lining up with TRBD2. From germline, CDR1 is SGHTA and CDR2 FQGTGA. V gave up 4 bases and J gave up 2 bases; unmatched junction bases: 3. This CDR3 is 16 amino acids long. DNA for the CDR3: TGTGCCAGCAGCTCCGGGACTAGCGGGAACACAGATACGCAGTATTTT. Protein product: CASSSGTSGNTDTQYF.

The V gene is TRBV19, the J gene TRBJ2-1; 9 bases match TRBD1. The trim removed 6 bases at V and 8 bases at J, leaving 5 bases unmatched. This CDR3 comprises 13 residues. Germline V gives CDR1 LNHDA, CDR2 SQIVND (reference sequence). The DNA of the CDR3 is TGTGCCAGTAGGCAACAGGGGGCCCATGAGCAGTTCTTC. Translation gives CASRQQGAHEQFF.

This chain uses TRBV25-1 with TRBJ1-4; D is uncertain. V was cut by 2 bases and J by 6 bases, with 13 bases left in between. This CDR3 is built from 15 residues. The germline V gene encodes CDR1 MGHDK and CDR2 SYGVNS. The chain's CDR3 is CASSEPSGRDEKLFF. In DNA form, the CDR3 reads TGTGCCAGCAGTGAACCCTCCGGCCGGGATGAAAAACTGTTTTTT.

Comments on this clone: One end of the junction fails to match germline, which may point to a read error. The chain couples TRBV2 to TRBJ2-6; the D is unclear. The CDR3 has 15 amino acids. From germline, CDR1 is SNHLY and CDR2 FYNNEI. This CDR3 reads CASSEDSTGANVLTF. The DNA of the CDR3 is TGTGCCAGCAGCGAAGACTCCACTGGGGCCAACGTCCTGACTTTC.

V gene TRBV5-1 combines with J gene TRBJ1-3, with TRBD1 identical over 9 bases. V was clipped by 5 bases and J by 5 bases; unmatched bases: 5. Germline CDR1 reads SGHRS; CDR2 reads YFSETQ. The CDR3 consists of 14 residues. CDR3: CASRTGTGRNTIYF. The CDR3 DNA reads as TGCGCCAGCAGAACCGGGACAGGGCGAAACACCATATATTTT.